This record covers a single T cell receptor beta chain. Antigen: not known. This record belongs to a study of T cell responses to AZD1222 COVID-19 vaccine. Study results and limitations: Repertoire sampling occurred only after the peak T cell response. Most donors were white British, females outnumbered males, and clonal diversity was possibly underestimated. Compared with day 0, the breadth and depth of the Spike-specific TCR repertoire rose significantly after two doses of AZD1222.

The method was immunoSEQ multiplex PCR; TCRdb's version includes in-frame clones alone and lacks a portion of them. In the table there are 93,000 or so clones, 88% of which are singletons. CDR1 and CDR2 (germline): MNHEY, SMNVEV (reference sequence). This CDR3 has 13 amino acids. Trimming removed 8 bases at V and 4 bases at J, with 14 bases between. Sequencing used peripheral blood, obtained on day 0 of AZD1222 vaccination. The receptor was derived from an adult in good health. This rearrangement joins TRBV27 to TRBJ1-2; D perhaps matches TRBD1 (5 bases). Here the CDR3 reads CASGQGVSYGYTF. The CDR3 nucleotides are TGTGCCAGCGGCCAAGGGGTCAGCTATGGCTACACCTTC.